These 6 T cell receptor beta chains came from one sample sequenced in a study of siplizumab effects on memory and regulatory T cells (dated by TCRdb to between 2018 and 2020). Receptor amplification or capture employed the immunoSEQ multiplex PCR assay. The table was pulled from immuneACCESS by TCRdb, which kept in-frame rearrangements only. Such tables lose some clones; where checked, under half of the loss comes from unresolved V genes, and the rest has no known cause. The sample table lists approximately 100,000 clones, 75% to 95% of them with a count of one. More than 2.5% of the sample is in the top ten clones. The sequenced sample consisted of CD4+ T cells sorted from blood. The receptors here all came from a human donor in good health. Some clones in this sample may be carry-over from other donors' samples.

The chain couples TRBV9 to TRBJ1-5, with TRBD1 as a possible D gene (6 bases). The germline gives CDR1 SGDLS, CDR2 YYNGEE. This CDR3 is built from 14 residues. Trimming stripped 3 bases from V and 6 bases from J, with 13 bases between. DNA for the CDR3: TGTGCCAGCAGCGCGACAGGAAAGGCTCAGCCCCAGCATTTT. This gives the protein CASSATGKAQPQHF.

The CDR3 region is CASSFGTVNEQFF. CDR3 nucleotide sequence: TGTGCCAGCAGCTTCGGGACGGTGAATGAGCAGTTCTTC. The chain carries TRBV2 and TRBJ2-1, with D possibly being TRBD1 or TRBD2 (5 bases each). The CDR3 is 13 amino acids. Germline CDR1 reads SNHLY; CDR2 reads FYNNEI. The germline V and J ends were trimmed by 6 bases and 7 bases, with 13 bases remaining between them.

The chain joins TRBV7-6 to TRBJ2-1; D is undetermined. There are 12 residues in the CDR3. CDR1 and CDR2 from the germline V gene are SGHVS and FNYEAQ. The ends were cut back, 5 bases at V and 9 bases at J, with 11 bases in the middle. The CDR3 loop is CASSQAVTEQFF. The CDR3 nucleotides are TGTGCCAGCAGCCAGGCCGTTACTGAGCAGTTCTTC.

The rearrangement joins TRBV11-2 to TRBJ2-1; possibly TRBD2 for D (6 bases). Germline V gene sequence: CDR1 SGHAT, CDR2 FQNNGV. The CDR3 totals 15 residues. V dropped 4 bases and J dropped 7 bases, with 17 bases sitting between them. CDR3 loop: CASSSVAGTANEQFF. Written as DNA, the CDR3 is TGTGCCAGCAGCTCAGTGGCCGGGACTGCGAATGAGCAGTTCTTC.

The chain joins TRBV28 to TRBJ1-4; 9 bases align to TRBD1. There are 16 residues in the CDR3. CDR1 and CDR2 (germline): MDHEN, SYDVKM. With 5 bases clipped from V and 3 bases from J, the junction kept 7 bases outside the gene matches. Written as DNA, the CDR3 is TGTGCCAGCAGTCCCTCAACAGGGGGCCCTAATGAAAAACTGTTTTTT. Protein product: CASSPSTGGPNEKLFF.

The chain uses TRBV10-3 and TRBJ1-1, with D unresolved. V was shortened by 4 bases and J by 4 bases, with 13 bases between the two germline ends. Germline loops: CDR1 ENHRY, CDR2 SYGVKD. This CDR3 has 14 amino acids. As DNA, the CDR3 is TGTGCCATCAGTGGGGCGGACGGGTTCACTGAAGCTTTCTTT. Translated, it gives CAISGADGFTEAFF.